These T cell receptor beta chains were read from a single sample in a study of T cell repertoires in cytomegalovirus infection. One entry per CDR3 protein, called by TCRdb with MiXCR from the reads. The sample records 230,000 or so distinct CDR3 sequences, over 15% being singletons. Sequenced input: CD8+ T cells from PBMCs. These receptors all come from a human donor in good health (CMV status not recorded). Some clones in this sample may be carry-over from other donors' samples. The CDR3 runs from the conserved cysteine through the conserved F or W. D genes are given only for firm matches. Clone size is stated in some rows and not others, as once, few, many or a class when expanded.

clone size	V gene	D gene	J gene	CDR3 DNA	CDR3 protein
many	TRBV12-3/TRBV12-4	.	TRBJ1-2	TGTGCCAGCAGTCTGCATCCCGGACAGTTAGCTAACTATGGCTACACCTTC	CASSLHPGQLANYGYTF
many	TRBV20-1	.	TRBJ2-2	TGCAGTGTGGGGGGGCGAAACACCGGGGAGCTGTTTTTT	CSVGGRNTGELFF
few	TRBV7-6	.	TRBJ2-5	TGTGCCAGCAGCCTGCTCGGCACCCACCAAGAGACCCAGTACTTC	CASSLLGTHQETQYF
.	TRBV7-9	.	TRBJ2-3	TGTGCCAGCAAAAGCACAGGGTCCCCACGCACAGATACGCAGTATTTT	CASKSTGSPRTDTQYF
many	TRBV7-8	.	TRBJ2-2	TGTGCCAGCAGCCCCCCGGACTCCTTCCCGGAGCTGTTTTTT	CASSPPDSFPELFF
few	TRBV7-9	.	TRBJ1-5	TGTGCCAGCAGCCCGTTGGGCATAGGTCCAATCAGGCCCCAGCATTTT	CASSPLGIGPIRPQHF
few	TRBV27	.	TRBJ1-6	TGTGCCAGCAGTCGGATGACAGATTCACCCCTCCACTTT	CASSRMTDSPLHF
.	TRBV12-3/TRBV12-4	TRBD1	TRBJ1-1	TGTGCCAGCAGTCACTACTTGAGACAGGGCGGGGGCACTGAAGCTTTCTTT	CASSHYLRQGGGTEAFF
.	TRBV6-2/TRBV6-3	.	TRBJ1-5	TGTGCCAGCAGTTACTCGATTTCCGGGATAGGGACTTCTAATCAGCCCCAGCATTTT	CASSYSISGIGTSNQPQHF
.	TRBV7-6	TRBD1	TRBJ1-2	TGTGCCAGCAGCTCAGGACAGGGCCTAGGTAACTATGGCTACACCTTC	CASSSGQGLGNYGYTF
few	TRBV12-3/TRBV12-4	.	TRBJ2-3	TGTGCCAGCAGTGAACAGGGCTTTGGCACAGATACGCAGTATTTT	CASSEQGFGTDTQYF
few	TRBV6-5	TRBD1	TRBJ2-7	TGTGCCAGCAGTCTTGGGACAGGGGGCATGTACGAGCAGTACTTC	CASSLGTGGMYEQYF